This note documents a single TCR beta chain sequence. This sample is part of a study of identifying expanded T cells in peripheral blood. Produced via immunoSEQ multiplex PCR; TCRdb's table is partial and in-frame only. This table has tens of thousands of clones, roughly 88% appearing once. The trim removed 1 base at V and 8 bases at J, leaving 6 bases unmatched. The CDR3 length is 14 residues. Germline V gene sequence: CDR1 LNHDA, CDR2 SQIVND (reference sequence). Healthy donors had no documented immune events, such as infections, while sampled. The sequenced sample was blood. The TCR originated in a person between 18 and 70 years old in good health. This chain uses TRBV19 with TRBJ1-2, with TRBD1 matching 8 bases. CDR3: CASSIVLTGEGYTF. As DNA, the CDR3 is TGTGCCAGTAGTATAGTCTTGACAGGGGAAGGCTACACCTTC.